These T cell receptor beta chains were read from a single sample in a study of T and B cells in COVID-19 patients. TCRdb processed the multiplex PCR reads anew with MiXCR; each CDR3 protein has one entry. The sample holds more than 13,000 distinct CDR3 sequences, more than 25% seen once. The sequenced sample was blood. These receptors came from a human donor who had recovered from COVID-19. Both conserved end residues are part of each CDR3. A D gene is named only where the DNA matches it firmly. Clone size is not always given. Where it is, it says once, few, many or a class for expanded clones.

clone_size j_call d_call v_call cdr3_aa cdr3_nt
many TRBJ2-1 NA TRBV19 CASGLGVGNEQFF TGTGCCAGTGGGCTAGGGGTCGGGAATGAGCAGTTCTTC
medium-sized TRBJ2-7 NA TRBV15 CATSGRAAGRNEQYF TGTGCCACCAGCGGACGAGCGGCAGGTCGGAACGAGCAGTACTTC
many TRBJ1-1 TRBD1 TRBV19 CASSIAQAGGTEAFF TGTGCCAGTAGTATAGCGCAAGCAGGGGGCACTGAAGCTTTCTTT
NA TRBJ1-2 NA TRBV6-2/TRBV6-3 CASSSQGPYGYTF TGTGCCAGCAGTTCTCAGGGACCCTATGGCTACACCTTC
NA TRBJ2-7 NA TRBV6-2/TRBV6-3 CASSYSTSGSYYEQYF TGTGCCAGCAGTTACTCTACCTCCGGGTCCTACTACGAGCAGTACTTC
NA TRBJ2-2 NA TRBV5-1 CASSYTSTGELFF TGCGCCAGCAGCTACACAAGTACCGGGGAGCTGTTTTTT
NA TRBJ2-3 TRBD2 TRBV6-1 CASSGLAGGGTDTQYF TGTGCCAGCAGTGGCCTAGCGGGAGGGGGGACAGATACGCAGTATTTT
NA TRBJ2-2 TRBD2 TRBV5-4 CASRPALAGLGELFF TGTGCCAGCAGACCGGCACTAGCGGGGCTCGGGGAGCTGTTTTTT
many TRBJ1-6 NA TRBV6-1 CASSVGRINSPLHF TGTGCCAGCAGTGTGGGACGGATTAATTCACCCCTCCACTTT
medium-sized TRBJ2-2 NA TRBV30 CAWSPAGDGELFF TGTGCCTGGAGTCCGGCCGGAGACGGGGAGCTGTTTTTT
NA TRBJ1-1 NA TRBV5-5 CASSLVTRTEAFF TGTGCCAGCAGCTTGGTTACGCGGACTGAAGCTTTCTTT
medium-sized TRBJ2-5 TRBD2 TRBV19 CASSIGRGGGETQYF TGTGCCAGTAGTATTGGGCGGGGGGGCGGAGAGACCCAGTACTTC
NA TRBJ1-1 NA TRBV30 CASSFTKAFF TGTGCCTCTAGTTTCACTAAAGCTTTCTTT
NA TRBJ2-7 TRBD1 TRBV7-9 CASSQRQGTYEQYF TGTGCCAGCAGCCAACGACAGGGTACCTACGAGCAGTACTTC
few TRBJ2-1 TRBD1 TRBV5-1 CASSIGQEDYNEQFF TGCGCCAGCAGCATCGGACAGGAGGACTACAATGAGCAGTTCTTC
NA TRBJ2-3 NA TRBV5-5 CASSLYTEASTDTQYF TGCGCCAGCAGCTTGTATACGGAGGCTAGCACAGATACGCAGTATTTT
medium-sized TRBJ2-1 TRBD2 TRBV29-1 CSVGGLAADNEQFF TGCAGCGTCGGAGGACTAGCGGCCGACAATGAGCAGTTCTTC
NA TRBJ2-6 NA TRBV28 CASSLAAGANVLTF TGTGCCAGCAGTTTAGCGGCTGGGGCCAACGTCCTGACTTTC
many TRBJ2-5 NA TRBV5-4 CASSGTELETQYF TGTGCCAGCAGCGGGACGGAGCTAGAGACCCAGTACTTC
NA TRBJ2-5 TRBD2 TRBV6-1 CASSPTSGAGETQYF TGTGCCAGCAGTCCTACTAGCGGGGCGGGAGAGACCCAGTACTTC
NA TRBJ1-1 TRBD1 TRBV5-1 CASSVDRADTEAFF TGCGCCAGCAGCGTGGACAGGGCGGACACTGAAGCTTTCTTT
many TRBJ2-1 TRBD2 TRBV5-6 CASSRGIAGGEPQFF TGTGCCAGCAGCCGCGGGATAGCGGGGGGCGAACCACAGTTCTTC
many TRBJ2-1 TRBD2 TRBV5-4 CASSPGLAGGGNEQFF TGTGCCAGCAGCCCGGGACTAGCGGGGGGTGGAAATGAGCAGTTCTTC
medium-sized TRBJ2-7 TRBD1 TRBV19 CASGQGPYEQYF TGTGCCAGTGGACAGGGCCCCTACGAGCAGTACTTC
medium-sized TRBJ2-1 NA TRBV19 CASTATDFEQFF TGTGCCAGTACCGCAACAGATTTTGAGCAGTTCTTC
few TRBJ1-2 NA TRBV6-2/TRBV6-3 CASKAANYGYTF TGTGCCAGCAAAGCAGCTAACTATGGCTACACCTTC
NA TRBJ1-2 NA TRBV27 CATWGRRGYTF TGTGCCACCTGGGGTCGGAGGGGCTACACCTTC
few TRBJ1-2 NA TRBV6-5 CASSEQWNSYGYTF TGTGCCAGCAGTGAACAGTGGAACAGTTATGGCTACACCTTC
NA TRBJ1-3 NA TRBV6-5 CASSKGGSGNTIYF TGTGCCAGCAGTAAAGGGGGTTCTGGAAACACCATATATTTT
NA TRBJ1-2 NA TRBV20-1 CSATPTENYGYTF TGCAGTGCTACACCGACAGAGAACTATGGCTACACCTTC
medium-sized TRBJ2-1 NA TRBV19 CASSIYNEQFF TGTGCCAGTAGTATCTACAATGAGCAGTTCTTC
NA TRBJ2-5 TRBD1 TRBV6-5 CASSSPGQGTETQYF TGTGCCAGCAGCTCACCGGGACAGGGTACGGAGACCCAGTACTTC
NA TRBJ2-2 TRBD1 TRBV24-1 CATGQGATGELFF TGTGCCACCGGACAGGGAGCAACCGGGGAGCTGTTTTTT
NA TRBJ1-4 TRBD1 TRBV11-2 CASSEEGTGREKLFF TGTGCCAGCAGCGAAGAGGGGACAGGGAGGGAAAAACTGTTTTTT
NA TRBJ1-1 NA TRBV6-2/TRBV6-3 CASTHPVGRRGISAEAFF TGTGCCAGCACCCACCCCGTCGGGAGGCGGGGGATCTCCGCTGAAGCTTTCTTT
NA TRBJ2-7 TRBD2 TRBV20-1 CSAKRSQASGHSYEQYF TGCAGTGCCAAGAGGTCGCAGGCTAGCGGACACTCCTACGAGCAGTACTTC
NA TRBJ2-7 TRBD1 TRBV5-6 CASSPTGTGTYEQYF TGTGCCAGCAGCCCGACCGGGACAGGGACCTACGAGCAGTACTTC
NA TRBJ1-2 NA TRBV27 CASSPFGYGYTF TGTGCCAGCAGTCCATTCGGGTATGGCTACACCTTC
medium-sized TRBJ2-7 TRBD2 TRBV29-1 CSVSGTSDYEQYF TGCAGCGTTTCCGGGACTAGCGACTACGAGCAGTACTTC
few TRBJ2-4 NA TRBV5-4 CASSHEGAKNIQYF TGTGCCAGCAGCCACGAGGGAGCCAAAAACATTCAGTACTTC
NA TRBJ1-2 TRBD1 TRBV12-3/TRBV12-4 CASSIYGGTGGDYGYTF TGTGCCAGCAGTATATACGGGGGGACAGGGGGCGACTATGGCTACACCTTC
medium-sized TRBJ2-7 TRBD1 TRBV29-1 CSVGLTGEEQYF TGCAGCGTTGGGTTGACAGGGGAAGAGCAGTACTTC
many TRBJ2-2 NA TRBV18 CASSPQARNTGELFF TGTGCCAGCTCGCCCCAGGCGAGGAACACCGGGGAGCTGTTTTTT
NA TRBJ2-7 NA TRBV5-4 CASIGTSPYEQYF TGTGCCAGCATCGGGACTTCCCCCTACGAGCAGTACTTC
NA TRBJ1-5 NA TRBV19 CASTPTGKASQPQHF TGTGCCAGTACCCCGACAGGAAAAGCCTCTCAGCCCCAGCATTTT
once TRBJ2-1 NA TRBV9 CASSLNGEPYNEQFF TGTGCCAGCAGCCTCAACGGGGAACCCTACAATGAGCAGTTCTTC
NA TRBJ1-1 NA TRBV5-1 CASSLAGRAEAFF TGCGCCAGCAGCTTGGCTGGGAGGGCTGAAGCTTTCTTT
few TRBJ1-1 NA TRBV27 CASRGRPSGTEAFF TGTGCCAGCAGAGGCAGACCCTCAGGCACTGAAGCTTTCTTT
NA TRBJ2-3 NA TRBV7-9 CASSPKPRPDTQYF TGTGCCAGCAGCCCCAAGCCAAGGCCCGATACGCAGTATTTT
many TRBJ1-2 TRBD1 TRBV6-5 CASSSGGADGYTF TGTGCCAGCAGTTCAGGGGGAGCTGATGGCTACACCTTC
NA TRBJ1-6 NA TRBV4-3 CASSQDWSGVSPLHF TGCGCCAGCAGCCAAGATTGGTCAGGGGTTTCACCCCTCCACTTT
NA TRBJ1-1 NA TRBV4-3 CASSQETSDYEAFF TGCGCCAGCAGCCAAGAAACATCCGACTACGAAGCTTTCTTT
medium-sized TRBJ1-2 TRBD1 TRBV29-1 CSVVQGTAYGYTF TGCAGCGTCGTACAGGGGACTGCCTATGGCTACACCTTC
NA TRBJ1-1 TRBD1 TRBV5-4 CASRPGTEEGKEAFF TGTGCCAGCAGACCCGGGACAGAGGAAGGGAAAGAAGCTTTCTTT
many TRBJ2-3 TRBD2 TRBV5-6 CASSFRTSGYPDTQYF TGTGCCAGCAGCTTCCGGACTAGTGGGTACCCAGATACGCAGTATTTT
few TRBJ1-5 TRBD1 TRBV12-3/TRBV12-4 CASSQTGSPNQPQHF TGTGCCAGCAGCCAGACAGGGTCACCCAATCAGCCCCAGCATTTT